The 12 T cell receptor beta chains given below trace back to one sample, sequenced in a study of CD4+ T cells in melanoma. Some clones are missing from TCRdb's copy, which holds only in-frame ones; the method was immunoSEQ multiplex PCR. Counted here are fewer than 150,000 clones, about nine tenths occurring once; the ten biggest clones make up 1.5% to 1.9%. These receptors were obtained from a human donor with melanoma.

The chain employs TRBV7-9 and TRBJ2-4; tentative D call: TRBD2 (6 bases). The CDR3 spans 14 residues. Germline assignment: CDR1 SEHNR and CDR2 FQNEAQ (reference sequence). V was trimmed by 5 bases and J by 7 bases, leaving 15 bases between them. This CDR3 reads CASSPLGGRNIQYF. CDR3 coding DNA: TGTGCCAGCAGCCCACTGGGGGGAAGGAACATTCAGTACTTC.

The rearrangement links TRBV6-1 to TRBJ2-2; 8 bases align to TRBD2. The CDR3 runs 14 residues. Germline V gene data show CDR1 as MNHNS and CDR2 as SASEGT. V trimming: 10 bases; J trimming: 4 bases; junction bases outside the gene matches: 8. The CDR3 reads CATLAGLSTGELFF. Here the CDR3 DNA reads TGTGCCACCTTAGCGGGGTTAAGCACCGGGGAGCTGTTTTTT.

The rearrangement joins TRBV11-2 to TRBJ1-2; D remains unclear. V lost 5 bases, J lost 7 bases, and 20 bases lay in between. The CDR3 extends over 15 amino acids. Looked up from germline, CDR1 is SGHAT and CDR2 is FQNNGV. The CDR3 protein is CASSPPNLGPRGYTF. The CDR3 DNA reads TGTGCCAGCAGCCCACCGAACCTAGGGCCTCGTGGCTACACCTTC.

This chain joins TRBV7-6 and TRBJ2-5, with 7 bases matching TRBD1. V shed 1 base and J 4 bases; nucleotides not matched to a gene: 9. This CDR3 has 16 amino acids. Germline V CDR1 and CDR2: SGHVS, FNYEAQ. CDR3 residues: CASSLVWLAGGETQYF. The CDR3 DNA is TGTGCCAGCAGCTTAGTTTGGCTCGCAGGGGGAGAGACCCAGTACTTC.

The chain employs TRBV7-9 and TRBJ2-3; tentatively, D is TRBD2 (7 bases). Germline values: CDR1 SEHNR, CDR2 FQNEAQ (reference sequence). The CDR3 is 13 residues long. V was clipped by 8 bases and J by 3 bases, with 12 bases between them. The CDR3 is CASLGGGTDTQYF. In DNA, the CDR3 is TGTGCCAGCTTAGGGGGGGGGACAGATACGCAGTATTTT.

The chain joins TRBV12-5 to TRBJ2-7; D possibly matches TRBD1 or TRBD2 (5 bases each). The germline V gene encodes CDR1 LGHNT and CDR2 FRNRAP. V lost 5 bases, J lost 2 bases, and 13 bases lay in between. CDR3 length: 14 residues. CDR3 sequence reads: CASGVWDGPYEQYF. In DNA form, the CDR3 reads TGTGCTAGTGGTGTTTGGGACGGACCCTACGAGCAGTACTTC.

This clone was seen only once. The rearrangement joins TRBV21-1 to TRBJ1-1. TRBV21-1 is labeled a pseudogene. The CDR3 runs 9 residues. The chain's CDR3 is CASREEAFF. CDR3 nucleotide sequence: TGTGCCAGCAGGGAGGAAGCTTTCTTT.

The rearrangement joins TRBV19 to TRBJ1-5; D gene unclear. Deletions cut 6 bases from V and 4 bases from J, with 7 bases between. From germline, CDR1 is LNHDA and CDR2 SQIVND (reference sequence). The CDR3 is 12 residues long. In DNA form, the CDR3 reads TGTGCCAGTAGATCAGAGAATCAGCCCCAGCATTTT. Translated, it gives CASRSENQPQHF.

The J gene is TRBJ1-5, the V gene TRBV4-1; TRBD1 might be the D (5 bases). The V end was cut by 1 base, the J end by 2 bases, with 6 bases between. The CDR3 extends over 14 amino acids. The V gene's germline CDR1 is MGHRA and CDR2 YSYEKL. CDR3 amino acids: CASSQVGGNQPQHF. For the CDR3, the DNA is TGCGCCAGCAGCCAAGTAGGGGGCAATCAGCCCCAGCATTTT.

The chain combines TRBV5-1 with TRBJ1-4; D unclear. CDR3 length: 13 amino acids. CDR1 is SGHRS and CDR2 is YFSETQ in the germline V gene. V was trimmed by 5 bases and J by 6 bases, leaving 11 bases between them. Here the CDR3 reads CASRVGTYEKLFF. CDR3 DNA: TGCGCCAGCAGGGTTGGAACCTATGAAAAACTGTTTTTT.

This clone was recorded only once. The V gene is TRBV5-1, the J gene TRBJ2-7; D uncertain. The length of the CDR3 is 12 residues. Deletions cut 9 bases from V and 2 bases from J, with 12 bases between. The germline CDR1 and CDR2 sequences are SGHRS and YFSETQ. In nucleotides, the CDR3 is TGCGCCACCACCACTGGAGCCTACGAGCAGTACTTC. Encoded protein: CATTTGAYEQYF.

The chain links TRBV6-6 to TRBJ1-4; 7 nucleotides agree with TRBD1. With 2 bases clipped from V and 5 bases from J, the junction kept 5 bases outside the gene matches. The CDR3 is 15 residues long. CDR1 is MNHNY and CDR2 is SVGAGI in the germline V gene (reference sequence). CDR3 in DNA: TGTGCCAGCAGTTACCCGACAGGGAAGAATGAAAAACTGTTTTTT. Amino acids: CASSYPTGKNEKLFF.